These T cell receptor beta chains were read from a single sample in a study of blood T cell repertoires in COVID-19. Using immunoSEQ multiplex PCR, the repertoire was profiled, and TCRdb retains in-frame clones only, with some absent. The sample records roughly 210,000 clones, around 86% being singletons. The sample consisted of PBMCs or T cells enriched from blood (not recorded which). The origin of the receptors is a man under 40 in a cohort exposed to, infected with or recovered from COVID-19 (not recorded which). CDR3s include the opening cysteine and the closing phenylalanine or tryptophan.

TRBJ1-4,TRBV21-1,CASSRGDEKLFF
TRBJ2-2,TRBV5-1,CASSLALTGGELFF
TRBJ1-1,TRBV5-1,CASSSGTGITEAFF
TRBJ1-1,TRBV29-1,CSVVTGYTEAFF
TRBJ1-6,TRBV4-3,CASSPTGGRAYNSPLHF
TRBJ2-7,TRBV2,CASSEGLAGGIITYEQYF
TRBJ1-4,TRBV30,CAWSGRTASLRNEKLFF
TRBJ2-1,TRBV29-1,CSVQSWGGNEQFF
TRBJ1-2,TRBV5-1,CASSSGTGIFNYGYTF
TRBJ2-3,TRBV3-1/TRBV3-2,CASSLDPRISGSFPADTQYF
TRBJ2-7,TRBV19,CASSTWTSDYEQYF
TRBJ2-7,TRBV7-9,CASSLKGAGEQYF
TRBJ2-5,TRBV6-5,CASSYSGLPIAGTQYF
TRBJ1-4,TRBV28,CASSLLGPGGGGEKLFF
TRBJ1-2,TRBV28,CASRVFEGGGGYTF
TRBJ2-7,TRBV11-2,CASSWTSGSSYEQYF
TRBJ1-5,TRBV10-3,CAISDSGGPNQPQHF
TRBJ1-5,TRBV7-9,CASSSDRGGQPQHF
TRBJ2-1,TRBV6-7,CASSQGTSGSYYNEQFF